This passage covers 30 T cell receptor beta chains from one sample sequenced in a study of blood T cell repertoires in COVID-19. Assay used: immunoSEQ multiplex PCR; TCRdb lists only in-frame clones, some missing. The table records approximately 80,000 clones, around nine tenths of them present only once. Sequenced: peripheral blood. Receptor source: a man aged 40-49 years with acute or convalescent COVID-19.

V and J are TRBV5-5 and TRBJ1-1; D gene unclear. The CDR3 extends over 15 amino acids. CDR1 is SGHKS, CDR2 YYEKEE, per germline (reference sequence). The V gene lost 1 base and the J gene lost 0 bases, with 10 bases spanning the gap. The CDR3 DNA sequence: TGTGCCAGCAGCTTGAGGCAGGTCATGAACACTGAAGCTTTCTTT. Translating gives CASSLRQVMNTEAFF.

This chain links TRBV27 with TRBJ2-6; weak D call: TRBD1 (6 bases). The V end lost 7 bases, the J end lost 4 bases, and 23 bases lay between the germline ends. Germline CDR1 MNHEY, CDR2 SMNVEV (reference sequence). This CDR3 is built from 18 residues. Here the CDR3 reads CASTPGVSGTKGANVLTF. In nucleotides, the CDR3 is TGTGCCAGCACCCCAGGGGTTTCTGGGACGAAAGGGGCCAACGTCCTGACTTTC.

The rearrangement joins TRBV11-2 to TRBJ2-5, with a weak D call TRBD1 (5 bases). Trimming cost V 4 bases and J 4 bases, with 13 bases left between them. Germline V lookup: CDR1 SGHAT, CDR2 FQNNGV. This CDR3 has 14 amino acids. The DNA for the CDR3 is TGTGCCAGCAGCTCACAGGTTATGACAGAGACCCAGTACTTC. Protein product: CASSSQVMTETQYF.

The rearrangement joins TRBV2 to TRBJ1-1; no definite D call. There are 14 residues in the CDR3. Germline lookup yields CDR1 SNHLY and CDR2 FYNNEI. Trimming removed 1 base at V and 0 bases at J, with 6 bases between. The DNA of the CDR3 is TGTGCCAGCAGTGAAGGCAGTTTGAACACTGAAGCTTTCTTT. Translation: CASSEGSLNTEAFF.

The rearrangement links TRBV7-2 to TRBJ2-5; 8 nucleotides match TRBD2. The CDR3 spans 15 residues. J gave up 2 bases and V 0 bases, and 2 bases lay outside the gene matches. CDR1 is SGHTA, CDR2 FQGNSA, per germline. The DNA of the CDR3 is TGTGCCAGCAGCTTAGCCGCGGGGGGACAAGAGACCCAGTACTTC. Translation: CASSLAAGGQETQYF.

The chain carries TRBV5-4 and TRBJ2-7, with a possible D match to TRBD2 (6 bases). V was cut by 0 bases and J by 11 bases, with 15 bases left in between. Germline CDR1 reads SGHNT; CDR2 reads YYREEE (reference sequence). The CDR3 runs to 13 residues. The CDR3 loop is CASSLESLTSEYF. In DNA, the CDR3 is TGTGCCAGCAGCTTGGAGAGTTTGACTAGTGAGTACTTC. The full variable domain, in which reference TRBV5-4 and TRBJ2-7 provide the parts outside the CDR3, is ETGVTQSPTHLIKTRGQQVTLRCSSQSGHNTVSWYQQALGQGPQFIFQYYREEENGRGNFPPRFSGLQFPNYSSELNVNALELDDSALYLCASSLESLTSEYFGPGTRLTVT.

This chain uses TRBV2 with TRBJ2-2; D call uncertain. The germline CDR1 and CDR2 sequences are SNHLY and FYNNEI. The CDR3 is made up of 11 amino acids. Trimming pared 7 bases from V and 5 bases from J, leaving 5 bases between. The chain's CDR3 is CASTYTGELFF. In DNA form, the CDR3 reads TGTGCCAGCACCTATACCGGGGAGCTGTTTTTT.

This clone was found a few times. The chain links TRBV12-3 or TRBV12-4 to TRBJ2-2; tentative D call: TRBD2 (6 bases). Trimming cost V 7 bases and J 4 bases, with 10 bases left between them. This CDR3 has 13 residues. The CDR3 spells CASTPGGTGELFF. The DNA for the CDR3 is TGTGCCAGCACTCCCGGGGGCACCGGGGAGCTGTTTTTT.

This clone was seen only a few times. The chain has TRBV10-3 and TRBJ2-1; 8 nucleotides match TRBD1. The CDR3 spans 15 residues. Per the germline V gene, CDR1 is ENHRY and CDR2 is SYGVKD. Germline trimming cut 5 bases from V and 2 bases from J; bases unmatched to any gene: 5. The CDR3, as DNA: TGTGCCATCAGTCAACCCAGGGGGCCCTACAATGAGCAGTTCTTC. Encoded protein: CAISQPRGPYNEQFF.

This sequence joins TRBV15 and TRBJ1-3; 8 nucleotides align to TRBD1. This CDR3 spans 16 amino acids. The germline gives CDR1 LNHNV, CDR2 YYDKDF (reference sequence). Trimming took 3 bases from V and 0 from J; bases not matched to a gene: 4. The CDR3 sequence: CATSRKTGVSGNTIYF. The CDR3, as DNA: TGTGCCACCAGCAGGAAGACAGGGGTCTCTGGAAACACCATATATTTT.

This clone occurred a few times. The chain joins TRBV14 to TRBJ2-7, with 11 bases lining up with TRBD2. The CDR3 has 16 amino acids. Germline assignment: CDR1 SGHDN and CDR2 FVKESK. J gave up 4 bases and V 5 bases, and 10 bases lay outside the gene matches. The CDR3 loop is CASSGQTSGVMYEQYF. CDR3 in DNA: TGTGCCAGCAGCGGACAGACTAGCGGGGTGATGTACGAGCAGTACTTC.

The chain joins TRBV18 to TRBJ1-5, with TRBD1 matching over 7 bases. J gave up 2 bases and V 0 bases, and 7 bases lay outside the gene matches. CDR3 length equals 17 residues. Germline assignment: CDR1 KGHSH and CDR2 LQKENI. Here the CDR3 DNA reads TGTGCCAGCTCACCACCGAATACAGGACAGGGCAATCAGCCCCAGCATTTT. This sequence encodes CASSPPNTGQGNQPQHF.

V usage is TRBV5-1 and J usage is TRBJ1-4; D not resolved. Trimming stripped 6 bases from V and 0 bases from J, with 9 bases between. CDR3 size: 14 residues. Germline lookup yields CDR1 SGHRS and CDR2 YFSETQ. The CDR3 bases are TGCGCCAGCACCGGCGGGACAACTAATGAAAAACTGTTTTTT. Translation: CASTGGTTNEKLFF.

Only one count was recorded for this clone. The V and J genes are TRBV7-9 and TRBJ1-6, with TRBD1 identical over 11 bases. Looked up from germline, CDR1 is SEHNR and CDR2 is FQNEAQ (reference sequence). This CDR3 region has 18 residues. With 3 bases clipped from V and 5 bases from J, the junction kept 9 bases outside the gene matches. In DNA, the CDR3 is TGTGCCAGCAGCTTTTTTCGGACAGGGGGCTCGAATAATTCACCCCTCCACTTT. This codes for CASSFFRTGGSNNSPLHF.

This chain uses TRBV11-3 with TRBJ2-1; the match to TRBD2 covers 12 bases. In germline, CDR1 is SGHNT, CDR2 YENEEA. The CDR3 is 17 residues long. Unmatched junction bases numbered 2, after V lost 1 base and J lost 1 base. CDR3 protein: CASSLGLAGESYNEQFF. In DNA form, the CDR3 reads TGTGCCAGCAGCTTAGGACTAGCGGGAGAGTCCTACAATGAGCAGTTCTTC.

CDR3 DNA sequence: TGTGCCAGCAGTGAAGCGCCGAGCTCCTATAATTCACCCCTCCACTTT. Amino acids: CASSEAPSSYNSPLHF. This chain joins TRBV2 and TRBJ1-6; D uncertain. Deletions cut 0 bases from V and 0 bases from J, with 6 bases between. The CDR3 consists of 16 residues. Germline V gene sequence: CDR1 SNHLY, CDR2 FYNNEI.

V usage is TRBV7-9 and J usage is TRBJ1-4, with TRBD1 as a possible D gene (6 bases). With 5 bases removed from V and 7 bases from J, the gap between germline ends came to 11 bases. This CDR3 has 13 residues. From germline, CDR1 is SEHNR and CDR2 FQNEAQ (reference sequence). The CDR3 DNA is TGTGCCAGCAGCACCGGGGACACTGAAAAACTGTTTTTT. Translated, it gives CASSTGDTEKLFF.

This clone was observed once. This chain joins TRBV6-5 and TRBJ1-5; D uncertain. The CDR3 extends over 13 amino acids. The germline V and J ends were trimmed by 6 bases and 6 bases, with 12 bases remaining between them. Germline CDR1 and CDR2: MNHEY and SVGAGI. This CDR3 is CASRRQSGQPQHF. CDR3 in DNA: TGTGCCAGCAGAAGACAATCCGGTCAGCCCCAGCATTTT.

The chain has TRBV5-5 and TRBJ2-1, with 7 nucleotides matching TRBD2. J lost 2 bases, V lost 1 base, and 3 bases had no gene match. CDR1 is SGHKS and CDR2 is YYEKEE in the germline V gene (reference sequence). This CDR3 region has 15 residues. The DNA of the CDR3 is TGTGCCAGCAGCTTGTTCGGGGGGACCTACAATGAGCAGTTCTTC. This gives the protein CASSLFGGTYNEQFF.

This clone was counted once. The chain carries TRBV7-2 and TRBJ2-2; D is undetermined. The V gene lost 1 base and the J gene lost 5 bases, with 17 bases spanning the gap. CDR3 length: 17 residues. CDR1 is SGHTA and CDR2 is FQGNSA in the germline V gene. The CDR3 DNA reads TGTGCCAGCAGCTTAGGGTTCTGGGCCCTGGCTACCGGGGAGCTGTTTTTT. Protein: CASSLGFWALATGELFF.

This clone was counted once. V gene TRBV14 combines with J gene TRBJ1-5; no clear D gene. The CDR3 is made up of 13 amino acids. Trimming removed 3 bases from V and 3 bases from J, with 6 bases in between. CDR1 is SGHDN and CDR2 is FVKESK in the germline V gene. The CDR3 sequence is CASSHSPNQPQHF. DNA for the CDR3: TGTGCCAGCAGCCACTCCCCCAATCAGCCCCAGCATTTT.

The genes are TRBV15 and TRBJ1-1; weak D call: TRBD1 (6 bases). The CDR3 has 13 amino acids. V was clipped by 4 bases and J by 8 bases, with 14 bases between them. From germline, CDR1 is LNHNV and CDR2 YYDKDF (reference sequence). The CDR3 DNA is TGTGCCACCAGCACGGGCAGGGGATGGGAAGCTTTCTTT. Amino acid sequence: CATSTGRGWEAFF. Full variable domain (missing parts from reference TRBV15 and TRBJ1-1): DAMVIQNPRYQVTQFGKPVTLSCSQTLNHNVMYWYQQKSSQAPKLLFHYYDKDFNNEADTPDNFQSRRPNTSFCFLDIRSPGLGDTAMYLCATSTGRGWEAFFGQGTRLTVV.

The rearrangement joins TRBV30 to TRBJ1-1; a possible D gene is TRBD1 (5 bases). The V gene lost 0 bases and the J gene lost 7 bases, with 15 bases spanning the gap. The CDR3 runs to 14 residues. Germline CDR1 reads GTSNPN; CDR2 reads SVGIG (reference sequence). The CDR3 DNA follows: TGTGCCTGGAGTGTAAGTTTATCCGGGGGTGAAGCTTTCTTT. Translation gives CAWSVSLSGGEAFF. Combining the CDR3 with reference TRBV30 and TRBJ1-1 gives the whole variable domain SQTIHQWPATLVQPVGSPLSLECTVEGTSNPNLYWYRQAAGRGLQLLFYSVGIGQISSEVPQNLSASRPQDRQFILSSKKLLLSDSGFYLCAWSVSLSGGEAFFGQGTRLTVV.

The sample holds one count of this clone. The rearrangement joins TRBV19 to TRBJ2-2; 7 bases fit TRBD1. Germline assignment: CDR1 LNHDA and CDR2 SQIVND (reference sequence). CDR3 length: 14 residues. Trimming at V came to 6 bases and at J to 3 bases, leaving 4 bases not matched to a gene. This CDR3 is CASSRDRDTGELFF. The CDR3 DNA sequence: TGTGCCAGTAGCCGGGACAGAGACACCGGGGAGCTGTTTTTT.

The gene calls are TRBV21-1 and TRBJ1-2; the table's TRBD1 call for D was not verified on the DNA. TRBV21-1 represents a pseudogene. This CDR3 contains 18 residues. The CDR3 DNA follows: TGTGCCAGCAGCAAAAAACCGGGACAGCGTACAGCCTCGGATGGCTACACCTTC. Translating it yields CASSKKPGQRTASDGYTF.

J is TRBJ1-1 and V is TRBV5-4; 8 nucleotides line up with TRBD1. Germline CDR1 SGHNT, CDR2 YYREEE (reference sequence). With 4 bases clipped from V and 5 bases from J, the junction kept 4 bases outside the gene matches. The CDR3 covers 13 residues. Written as DNA, the CDR3 is TGTGCCAGCAGCCAGGGGGCCAGGACTGAAGCTTTCTTT. Its protein is CASSQGARTEAFF.

The chain couples TRBV7-6 to TRBJ1-5, with 8 bases fitting TRBD1. This CDR3 is 18 amino acids long. Trimming removed 6 bases from V and 0 bases from J; junction bases left unmatched: 13. Germline loops: CDR1 SGHVS, CDR2 FNYEAQ. The CDR3: CASRRTGKRVYSNQPQHF. For the CDR3, the DNA is TGTGCCAGCAGGAGGACAGGGAAACGGGTTTATAGCAATCAGCCCCAGCATTTT.

A few counts support this clone. The chain is built from TRBV6-5 and TRBJ1-6, with 8 nucleotides matching TRBD1. CDR1 and CDR2 (germline): MNHEY, SVGAGI. The trim removed 4 bases at V and 10 bases at J, leaving 6 bases unmatched. The CDR3 loop spans 14 amino acids. In DNA form, the CDR3 reads TGTGCCAGCAGTTCGGACAGGGCCCTATCACCCCTCCACTTT. Protein sequence: CASSSDRALSPLHF.

The chain has TRBV7-9 and TRBJ1-2; D is ambiguous. With 6 bases removed from V and 6 bases from J, the gap between germline ends came to 17 bases. Germline V gene sequence: CDR1 SEHNR, CDR2 FQNEAQ (reference sequence). CDR3 size: 14 residues. The CDR3 spells CASSFTAGSDGYTF. The DNA of the CDR3 is TGTGCCAGCAGTTTTACCGCGGGTTCGGATGGCTACACCTTC.

This clone was detected only a few times. This chain links TRBV6-5 with TRBJ2-7; TRBD2 matches at 7 bases. The V gene's germline CDR1 is MNHEY and CDR2 SVGAGI. The CDR3 has 15 residues. Trimming took 10 bases from V and 1 from J; bases not matched to a gene: 13. CDR3 region: CATTSPGGPSYEQYF. CDR3 bases: TGTGCCACCACTTCCCCGGGAGGCCCATCCTACGAGCAGTACTTC.